This T cell receptor (beta chain) originates from a study of Ad26.COV2.S vaccination and SARS-CoV-2 variants. The V gene's germline CDR1 is SGHVS and CDR2 FQNEAQ. V lost 3 bases, J lost 0 bases, and 12 bases lay in between. The CDR3 is made up of 16 amino acids. Only in-frame clones appear in the TCRdb table, and some are missing; sequencing was by immunoSEQ multiplex PCR. The repertoire holds tens of thousands of clones, about 83% seen once, with around half in the top ten. The chain is built from TRBV7-8 and TRBJ1-3, with D possibly being TRBD1 (6 bases). This clonotype was obtained from a human donor who had recovered from COVID-19. The input for sequencing was peripheral blood, taken after recovery from COVID-19. The CDR3 is CASSLPVDSSGNTIYF. The CDR3 DNA reads as TGTGCCAGCAGCTTGCCGGTGGACAGCTCTGGAAACACCATATATTTT.